This passage covers 4 T cell receptor beta chains from one sample sequenced in a study of T-cell memory formation after mild COVID-19. TCRdb reanalysed the 5' RACE reads using MiXCR and keeps one entry per CDR3 protein. The sample yields over 55,000 distinct CDR3 sequences, over 9% seen once. Sequencing used PBMCs or a T cell subset sorted from them (not recorded which). The origin of the receptors is a man younger than 30 who had mild COVID-19 (a few samples of this study predate the infection). Cell type and time point are not known.

This rearrangement joins TRBV20-1 to TRBJ1-5; D remains ambiguous. Germline V gene sequence: CDR1 DFQATT, CDR2 SNEGSKA (reference sequence). The germline V and J ends were trimmed by 5 bases and 4 bases, with 15 bases remaining between them. The CDR3 is made up of 14 amino acids. The CDR3 is CSARAGAGNQPQHF. The CDR3 DNA reads TGCAGTGCTCGAGCGGGAGCGGGTAATCAGCCCCAGCATTTT.

This clonotype was detected many times. The chain joins TRBV7-2 to TRBJ2-1, with 7 positions matching TRBD2. The CDR3 extends over 16 amino acids. V shed 5 bases, J shed 8 bases, and the junction held 15 bases outside the gene matches. Germline CDR1 reads SGHTA; CDR2 reads FQGNSA. In nucleotides, the CDR3 is TGTGCCAGCAGCCGTAACGGGGGGAGAGGGTATGATGAGCAGTTCTTC. The encoded protein is CASSRNGGRGYDEQFF.

The chain recombines TRBV27 with TRBJ2-1; the D is unclear. There are 16 residues in the CDR3. The V and J ends lost 6 bases and 9 bases respectively, with 24 bases between them. Germline V CDR1 and CDR2: MNHEY, SMNVEV (reference sequence). The CDR3 coding sequence is TGTGCCAGCAGCCCTCCGGTTTGGGAAGGGATGTTTGAGCAGTTCTTC. Encoded protein: CASSPPVWEGMFEQFF.

The chain joins TRBV23-1 to TRBJ2-2; D is unclear. TRBV23-1 is noted as an ORF with a role that remains uncertain. V was clipped by 2 bases and J by 0 bases, with 19 bases between them. The CDR3 sequence is 19 residues long. The CDR3 loop reads CASSQISELVISNTGELFF. In DNA form, the CDR3 reads TGCGCCAGCAGTCAAATTTCGGAACTTGTTATCTCGAACACCGGGGAGCTGTTTTTT.